These T cell receptor beta chains were read from a single sample in a study of T cell responses to AZD1222 COVID-19 vaccine. TCRdb's copy holds only in-frame clones and misses some; the assay was immunoSEQ multiplex PCR. Among roughly 270,000 clones listed, roughly 93% were seen once. Sample: peripheral blood, taken 28 days after the second AZD1222 dose. The receptors derive from an adult who received the AZD1222 COVID-19 vaccine. Both conserved end residues are part of each CDR3. The D gene is left open where the match is weak. A row's size may be missing; if present it is once, few, many or a size class.

TRBJ1-3 | TRBV7-8 | . | . | TGTGCCAGCAGCTTAGGTGGGCCTTTCTCTGGAAACACCATATATTTT | CASSLGGPFSGNTIYF
TRBJ2-6 | TRBV4-3 | . | few | TGCGCCAGCAGCCAGGGAGCACTCTCTGGGGCCAACGTCCTGACTTTC | CASSQGALSGANVLTF
TRBJ2-2 | TRBV5-6 | TRBD2 | . | TGTGCCAGCAGCCGAGGGAGCGGGAGGGCCACCGGGGAGCTGTTTTTT | CASSRGSGRATGELFF
TRBJ1-2 | TRBV6-6 | TRBD1 | . | TGTGCCAGCATACCGGGACAGTGGGCTTTCGGCTATGGCTACACCTTC | CASIPGQWAFGYGYTF
TRBJ2-7 | TRBV28 | . | . | TGTGCCAGCAGTGATCCCGGCCACGAGCAGTACTTC | CASSDPGHEQYF
TRBJ1-3 | TRBV10-3 | . | . | TGTGCCATCAGTGAGTCTGCCCCTGGAAACACCATATATTTT | CAISESAPGNTIYF
TRBJ2-2 | TRBV7-3 | TRBD2 | . | TGTGCCAGCAGATTTGGACTAGCGGGGAACACCGGGGAGCTGTTTTTT | CASRFGLAGNTGELFF
TRBJ1-6 | TRBV12-3/TRBV12-4 | . | . | TGTGCCAGCAGACTGAACTATAATTCACCCCTCCACTTT | CASRLNYNSPLHF
TRBJ2-2 | TRBV12-3/TRBV12-4 | . | . | TGTGCCGGCCGGTGGAACACCGGGGAGCTGTTTTTT | CAGRWNTGELFF
TRBJ2-1 | TRBV5-4 | TRBD2 | . | TGTGCCAGCTTCACAGCGGGAGCGAGGGCCAATGAGCAGTTCTTC | CASFTAGARANEQFF
TRBJ2-2 | TRBV5-1 | . | . | TGCGCCAGCAGCGCGGGACAGCTAGGGGAGCTGTTTTTT | CASSAGQLGELFF
TRBJ2-7 | TRBV4-1 | . | . | TGCGCCAGCAGCCCCCCCCTATCGGACGAGCAGTACTTC | CASSPPLSDEQYF
TRBJ1-6 | TRBV2 | . | . | TGTGCCAGCAGAAGAGGGGTGGGTTCACCCCTCCACTTT | CASRRGVGSPLHF
TRBJ1-6 | TRBV5-1 | . | . | TGCGCCAGCAGCTTGAGGTCTCCAGGGGCAGGTGGGAATTCACCCCTCCACTTT | CASSLRSPGAGGNSPLHF
TRBJ2-1 | TRBV7-6 | TRBD2 | . | TGTGCCAGCAGCTTAGAGAGCGGGAGGGCCGGTAATGAGCAGTTCTTC | CASSLESGRAGNEQFF